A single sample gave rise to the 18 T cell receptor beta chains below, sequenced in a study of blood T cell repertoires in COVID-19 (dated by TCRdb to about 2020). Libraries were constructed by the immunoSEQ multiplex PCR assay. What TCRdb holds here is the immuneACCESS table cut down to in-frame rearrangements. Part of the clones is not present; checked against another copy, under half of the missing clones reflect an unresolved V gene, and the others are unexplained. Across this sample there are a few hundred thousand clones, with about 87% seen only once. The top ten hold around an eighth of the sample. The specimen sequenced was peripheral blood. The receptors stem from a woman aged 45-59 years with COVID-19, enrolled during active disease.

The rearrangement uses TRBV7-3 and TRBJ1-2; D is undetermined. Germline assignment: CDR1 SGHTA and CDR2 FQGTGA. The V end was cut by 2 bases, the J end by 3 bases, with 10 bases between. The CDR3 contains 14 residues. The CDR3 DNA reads TGTGCCAGCAGCTTAGTACTGTCCTACTATGGCTACACCTTC. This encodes CASSLVLSYYGYTF.

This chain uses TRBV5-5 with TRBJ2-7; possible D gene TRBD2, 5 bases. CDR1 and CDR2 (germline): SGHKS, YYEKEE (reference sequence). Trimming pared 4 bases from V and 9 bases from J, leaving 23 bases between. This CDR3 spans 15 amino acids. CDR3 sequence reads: CASSRVAEVSLGQYF. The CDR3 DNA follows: TGTGCCAGCAGCCGGGTGGCAGAAGTCTCACTAGGGCAGTACTTC.

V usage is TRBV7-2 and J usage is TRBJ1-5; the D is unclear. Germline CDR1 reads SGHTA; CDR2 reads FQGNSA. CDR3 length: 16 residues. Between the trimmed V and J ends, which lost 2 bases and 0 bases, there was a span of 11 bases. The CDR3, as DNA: TGTGCCAGCAGCTTACTTGGGCAGCCTAGCAATCAGCCCCAGCATTTT. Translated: CASSLLGQPSNQPQHF.

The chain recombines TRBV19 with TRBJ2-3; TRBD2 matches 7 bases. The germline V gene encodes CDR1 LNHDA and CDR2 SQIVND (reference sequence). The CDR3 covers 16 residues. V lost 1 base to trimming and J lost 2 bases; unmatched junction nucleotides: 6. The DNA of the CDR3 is TGTGCCAGTAGTATAGGAGCTAGCGGATACACAGATACGCAGTATTTT. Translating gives CASSIGASGYTDTQYF. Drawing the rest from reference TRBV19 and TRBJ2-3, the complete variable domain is DGGITQSPKYLFRKEGQNVTLSCEQNLNHDAMYWYRQDPGQGLRLIYYSQIVNDFQKGDIAEGYSVSREKKESFPLTVTSAQKNPTAFYLCASSIGASGYTDTQYFGPGTRLTVL.

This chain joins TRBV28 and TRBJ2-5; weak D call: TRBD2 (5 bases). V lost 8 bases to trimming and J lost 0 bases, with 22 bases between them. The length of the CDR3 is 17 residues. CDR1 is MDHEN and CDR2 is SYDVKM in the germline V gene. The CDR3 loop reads CASEARDTGMYQETQYF. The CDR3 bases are TGTGCCAGCGAAGCACGGGATACGGGGATGTACCAAGAGACCCAGTACTTC.

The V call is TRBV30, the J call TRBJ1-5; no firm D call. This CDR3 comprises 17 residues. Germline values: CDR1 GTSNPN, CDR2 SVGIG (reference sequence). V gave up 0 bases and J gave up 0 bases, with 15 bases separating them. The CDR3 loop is CAWSVSAAKHSNQPQHF. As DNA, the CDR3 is TGTGCCTGGAGTGTATCGGCAGCGAAGCATAGCAATCAGCCCCAGCATTTT.

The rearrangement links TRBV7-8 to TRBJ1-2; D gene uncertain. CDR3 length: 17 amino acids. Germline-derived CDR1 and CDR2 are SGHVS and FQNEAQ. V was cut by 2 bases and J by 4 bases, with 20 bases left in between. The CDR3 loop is CASSLRPSLAASYGYTF. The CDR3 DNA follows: TGTGCCAGCAGCTTAAGACCCTCTCTAGCGGCATCCTATGGCTACACCTTC.

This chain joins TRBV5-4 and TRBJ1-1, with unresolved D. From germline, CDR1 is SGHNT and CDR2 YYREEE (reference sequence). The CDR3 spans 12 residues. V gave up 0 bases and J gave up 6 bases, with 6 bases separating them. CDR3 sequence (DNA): TGTGCCAGCAGCTTGGCGGGATCTGAAGCTTTCTTT. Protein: CASSLAGSEAFF.

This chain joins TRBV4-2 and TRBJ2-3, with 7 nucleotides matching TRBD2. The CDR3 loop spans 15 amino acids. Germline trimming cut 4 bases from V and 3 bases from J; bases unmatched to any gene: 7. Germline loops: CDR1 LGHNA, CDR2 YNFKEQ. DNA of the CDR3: TGTGCCAGCAGCCCTCGGGGGGAGGGGACAGATACGCAGTATTTT. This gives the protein CASSPRGEGTDTQYF.

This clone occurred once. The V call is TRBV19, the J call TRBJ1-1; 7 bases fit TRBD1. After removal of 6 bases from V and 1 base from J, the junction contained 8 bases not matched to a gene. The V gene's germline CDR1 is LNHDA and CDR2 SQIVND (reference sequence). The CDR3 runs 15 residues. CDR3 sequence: CASRGPGQRNTEAFF. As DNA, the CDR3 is TGTGCCAGTAGGGGTCCGGGACAGAGGAACACTGAAGCTTTCTTT.

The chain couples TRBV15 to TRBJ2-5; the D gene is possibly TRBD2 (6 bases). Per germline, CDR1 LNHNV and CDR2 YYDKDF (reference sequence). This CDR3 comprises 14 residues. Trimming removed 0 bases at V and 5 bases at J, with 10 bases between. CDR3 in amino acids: CATSREAGGETQYF. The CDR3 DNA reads TGTGCCACCAGCAGAGAGGCTGGGGGGGAGACCCAGTACTTC.

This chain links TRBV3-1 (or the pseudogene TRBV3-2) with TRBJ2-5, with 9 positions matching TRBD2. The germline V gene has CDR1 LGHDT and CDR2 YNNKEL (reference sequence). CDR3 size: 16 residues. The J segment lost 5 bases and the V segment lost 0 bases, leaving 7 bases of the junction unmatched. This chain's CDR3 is CASSQDGGGAWETQYF. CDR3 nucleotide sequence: TGTGCCAGCAGCCAAGACGGCGGGGGGGCTTGGGAGACCCAGTACTTC.

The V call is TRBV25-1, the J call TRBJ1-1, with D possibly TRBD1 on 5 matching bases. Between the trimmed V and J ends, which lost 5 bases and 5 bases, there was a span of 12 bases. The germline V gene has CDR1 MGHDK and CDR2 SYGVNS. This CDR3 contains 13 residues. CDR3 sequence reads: CASSNKGRTEAFF. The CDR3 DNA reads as TGTGCCAGCAGTAATAAGGGGCGGACTGAAGCTTTCTTT.

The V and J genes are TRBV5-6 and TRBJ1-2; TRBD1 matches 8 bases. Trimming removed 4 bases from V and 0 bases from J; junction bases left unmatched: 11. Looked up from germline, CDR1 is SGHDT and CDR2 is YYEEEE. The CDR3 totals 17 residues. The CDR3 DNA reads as TGTGCCAGCAGCGTAAGCCGGACAGGGCAAGCTAACTATGGCTACACCTTC. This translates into CASSVSRTGQANYGYTF. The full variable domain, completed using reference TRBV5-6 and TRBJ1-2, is DAGVTQSPTHLIKTRGQQVTLRCSPKSGHDTVSWYQQALGQGPQFIFQYYEEEERQRGNFPDRFSGHQFPNYSSELNVNALLLGDSALYLCASSVSRTGQANYGYTFGSGTRLTVV.

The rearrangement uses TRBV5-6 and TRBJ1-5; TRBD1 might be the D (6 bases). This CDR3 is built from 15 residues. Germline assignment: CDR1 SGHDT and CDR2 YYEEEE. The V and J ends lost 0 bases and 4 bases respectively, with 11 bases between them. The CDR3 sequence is CASSLAGHHNQPQHF. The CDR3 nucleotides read TGTGCCAGCAGCTTGGCGGGACACCATAATCAGCCCCAGCATTTT. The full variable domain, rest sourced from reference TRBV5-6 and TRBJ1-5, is DAGVTQSPTHLIKTRGQQVTLRCSPKSGHDTVSWYQQALGQGPQFIFQYYEEEERQRGNFPDRFSGHQFPNYSSELNVNALLLGDSALYLCASSLAGHHNQPQHFGDGTRLSIL.

As DNA, the CDR3 is TGTGCCAGCAGTTTCTCGGGGGGCGGTCAGCCCCAGCATTTT. It translates to CASSFSGGGQPQHF. This rearrangement joins TRBV27 to TRBJ1-5, with D possibly TRBD1 on 6 matching bases. In germline, CDR1 is MNHEY, CDR2 SMNVEV (reference sequence). The germline V and J ends were trimmed by 3 bases and 6 bases, with 12 bases remaining between them. The CDR3 contains 14 residues.

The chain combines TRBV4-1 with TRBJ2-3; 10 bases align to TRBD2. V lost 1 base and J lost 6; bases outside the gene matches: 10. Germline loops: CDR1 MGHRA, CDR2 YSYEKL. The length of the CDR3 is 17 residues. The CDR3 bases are TGCGCCAGCAGCCAAGTTCTAGCGGGGGCCCTCACGGATACGCAGTATTTT. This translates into CASSQVLAGALTDTQYF.

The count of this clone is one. The CDR3 protein is CATRDRGNTEAFF. The CDR3 nucleotides are TGTGCCACCAGGGACAGGGGGAACACTGAAGCTTTCTTT. The chain is built from TRBV24-1 and TRBJ1-1, with 9 bases aligning to TRBD1. There are 13 residues in the CDR3. Germline V lookup: CDR1 KGHDR, CDR2 SFDVKD. The ends lost 7 bases at V and 1 base at J; junction bases unmatched: 0.